This T cell receptor beta chain comes out of a study of cytomegalovirus exposure and HLA in healthy donors. It was with 60 Vbeta and 13 Jbeta primers that the PCR ran. Some clones are missing from TCRdb's copy, which holds only in-frame ones; the method was immunoSEQ multiplex PCR. The sample holds some 150,000 clones, roughly 80% seen once. The study, taken as a whole, reports: The listing of 150 to 200 TCR beta chains classed them as cytomegalovirus-associated.

Notes on this clone: What it recognizes is unknown.

Trimming cost V 8 bases and J 5 bases; bases outside gene matches: 4. Germline assignment: CDR1 MNHEY and CDR2 SVGAGI. The CDR3 covers 13 residues. What was sequenced was PBMCs. The chain joins TRBV6-5 to TRBJ1-5; 9 bases map to TRBD1. The sequence was collected from a woman in her 50s in good health and CMV-seropositive. DNA for the CDR3: TGTGCCAGCGGACAGGGGCTAGATCAGCCCCAGCATTTT. Residues: CASGQGLDQPQHF.